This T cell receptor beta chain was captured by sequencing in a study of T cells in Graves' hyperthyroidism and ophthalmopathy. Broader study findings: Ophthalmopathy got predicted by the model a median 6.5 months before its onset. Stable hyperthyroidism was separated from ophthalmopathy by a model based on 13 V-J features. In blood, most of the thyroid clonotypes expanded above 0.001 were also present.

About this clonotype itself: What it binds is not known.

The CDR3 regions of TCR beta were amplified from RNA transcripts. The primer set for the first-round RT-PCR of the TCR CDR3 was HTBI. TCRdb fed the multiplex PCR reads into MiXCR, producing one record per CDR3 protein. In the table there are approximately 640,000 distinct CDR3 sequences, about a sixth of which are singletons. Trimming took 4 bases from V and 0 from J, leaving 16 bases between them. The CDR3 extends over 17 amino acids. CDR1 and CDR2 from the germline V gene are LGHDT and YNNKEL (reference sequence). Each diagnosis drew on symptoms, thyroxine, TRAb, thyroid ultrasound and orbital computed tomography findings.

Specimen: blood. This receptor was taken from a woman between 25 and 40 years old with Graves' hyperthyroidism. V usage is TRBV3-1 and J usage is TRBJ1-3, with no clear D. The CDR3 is CASSPMTPFYSGNTIYF. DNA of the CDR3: TGTGCCAGCAGCCCGATGACACCTTTTTACTCTGGAAACACCATATATTTT.